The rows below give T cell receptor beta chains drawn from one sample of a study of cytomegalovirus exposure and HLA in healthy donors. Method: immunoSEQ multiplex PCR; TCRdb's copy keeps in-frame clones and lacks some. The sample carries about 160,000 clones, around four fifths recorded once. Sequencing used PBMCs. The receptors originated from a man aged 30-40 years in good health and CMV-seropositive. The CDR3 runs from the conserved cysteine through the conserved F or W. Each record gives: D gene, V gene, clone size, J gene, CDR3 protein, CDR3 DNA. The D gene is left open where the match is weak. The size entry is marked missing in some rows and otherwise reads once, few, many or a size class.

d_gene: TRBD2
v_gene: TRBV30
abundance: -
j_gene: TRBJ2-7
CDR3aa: CAWSVPLRGGVYEQYF
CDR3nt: TGTGCCTGGAGTGTACCCCTTCGGGGGGGGGTCTACGAGCAGTACTTC

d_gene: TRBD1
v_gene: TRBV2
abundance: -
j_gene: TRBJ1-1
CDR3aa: CASIDRVYMNTEAFF
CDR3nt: TGTGCCAGCATTGACAGGGTTTACATGAACACTGAAGCTTTCTTT

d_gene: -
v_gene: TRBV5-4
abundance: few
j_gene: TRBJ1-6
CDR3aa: CASSLTQNSPLHF
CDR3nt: TGTGCCAGCAGCTTGACGCAGAATTCACCCCTCCACTTT

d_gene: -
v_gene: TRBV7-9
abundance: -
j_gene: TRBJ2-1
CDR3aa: CASSAVGDEQFF
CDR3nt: TGTGCCAGCAGCGCTGTCGGAGATGAGCAGTTCTTC

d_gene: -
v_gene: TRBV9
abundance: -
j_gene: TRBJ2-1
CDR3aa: CASSVSWAGSAHNEQFF
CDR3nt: TGTGCCAGCAGCGTTAGCTGGGCGGGGTCCGCGCACAATGAGCAGTTCTTC

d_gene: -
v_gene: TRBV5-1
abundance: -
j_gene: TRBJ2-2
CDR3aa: CASRGGDFFTGELFF
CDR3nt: TGCGCCAGCAGAGGGGGAGATTTTTTCACCGGGGAGCTGTTTTTT

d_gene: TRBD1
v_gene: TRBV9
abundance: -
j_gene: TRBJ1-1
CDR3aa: CASSVLGGPDRGQGNTEAFF
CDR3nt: TGTGCCAGCAGCGTCTTAGGAGGGCCGGACAGAGGACAGGGGAACACTGAAGCTTTCTTT

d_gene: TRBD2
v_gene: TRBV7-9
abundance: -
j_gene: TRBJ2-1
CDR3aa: CASSLGLGSNEQFF
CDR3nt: TGTGCCAGCAGCTTGGGACTAGGGAGCAATGAGCAGTTCTTC

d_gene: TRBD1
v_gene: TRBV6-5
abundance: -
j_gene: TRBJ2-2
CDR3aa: CASRTGGGGTGELFF
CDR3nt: TGTGCCAGCAGGACAGGGGGCGGTGGCACCGGGGAGCTGTTTTTT

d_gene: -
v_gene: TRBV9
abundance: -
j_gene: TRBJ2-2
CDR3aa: CASSVELAAGELFF
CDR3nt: TGTGCCAGCAGCGTAGAGTTAGCAGCCGGGGAGCTGTTTTTT

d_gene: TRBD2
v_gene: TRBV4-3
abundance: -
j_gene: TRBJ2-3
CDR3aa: CASSQDIAGGYNTDTQYF
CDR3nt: TGCGCCAGCAGCCAAGATATAGCGGGGGGCTATAACACAGATACGCAGTATTTT

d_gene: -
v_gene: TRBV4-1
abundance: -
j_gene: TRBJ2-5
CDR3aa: CASSHRGGERETQYF
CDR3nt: TGCGCCAGCAGCCACCGGGGCGGGGAGAGGGAGACCCAGTACTTC

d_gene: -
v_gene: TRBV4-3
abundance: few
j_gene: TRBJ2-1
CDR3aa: CASSRGGGYNEQFF
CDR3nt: TGCGCCAGCAGCAGAGGGGGGGGTTACAATGAGCAGTTCTTC

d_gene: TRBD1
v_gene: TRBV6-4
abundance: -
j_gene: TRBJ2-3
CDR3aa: CASSYSGTGGTDTQYF
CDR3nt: TGTGCCAGCAGCTACTCCGGGACAGGGGGCACAGATACGCAGTATTTT

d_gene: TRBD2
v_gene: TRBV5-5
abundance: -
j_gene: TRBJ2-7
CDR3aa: CASSSIAGGPSEQYF
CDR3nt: TGTGCCAGCAGCTCCATAGCGGGGGGCCCTTCCGAGCAGTACTTC

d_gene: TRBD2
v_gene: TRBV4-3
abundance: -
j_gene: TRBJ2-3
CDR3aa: CASSQGHSGGHYTQYF
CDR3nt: TGCGCCAGCAGCCAAGGACACAGCGGGGGGCACTATACGCAGTATTTT

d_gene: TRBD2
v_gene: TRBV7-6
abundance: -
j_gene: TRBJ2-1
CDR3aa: CASSLERGPYNEQFF
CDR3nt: TGTGCCAGCAGTTTAGAGCGGGGGCCCTACAATGAGCAGTTCTTC

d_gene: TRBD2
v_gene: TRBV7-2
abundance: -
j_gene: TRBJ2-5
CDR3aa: CASSSTGLAGETQYF
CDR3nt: TGTGCCAGCAGCTCCACGGGACTAGCGGGAGAGACCCAGTACTTC